Below, 21 T cell receptor beta chains from the same sample are listed, as sequenced in a study of cytomegalovirus exposure and HLA in healthy donors. Assay used: immunoSEQ multiplex PCR; TCRdb lists only in-frame clones, some missing. This table holds about 120,000 clones, approximately 94% found once. What was sequenced was PBMCs. Source of these receptors: a man younger than 35 in good health and CMV-seronegative.

The chain uses TRBV19 and TRBJ2-2; 9 bases match TRBD1. Germline CDR1 LNHDA, CDR2 SQIVND (reference sequence). The CDR3 spans 15 residues. The V segment lost 1 base and the J segment 6 bases; nucleotides outside the gene matches: 3. The DNA for the CDR3 is TGTGCCAGTAGTATAGGGGACAGGGTAGCCGGGGAGCTGTTTTTT. Translation: CASSIGDRVAGELFF.

The chain joins TRBV29-1 to TRBJ2-5; D may be TRBD2 (5 bases). The CDR3 sequence is 13 residues long. The germline V and J ends were trimmed by 3 bases and 4 bases, with 12 bases remaining between them. Germline V lookup: CDR1 SQVTM, CDR2 ANQGSEA. CDR3 in DNA: TGCAGCGTTGATGCGAACAGCGGAGAGACCCAGTACTTC. Translated, it gives CSVDANSGETQYF.

V usage is TRBV5-1 and J usage is TRBJ1-2; tentative D call: TRBD1 (6 bases). From germline, CDR1 is SGHRS and CDR2 YFSETQ. V lost 4 bases, J lost 6 bases, and 10 bases lay in between. The CDR3 is 12 amino acids. The CDR3 DNA is TGCGCCAGCAGCCGGACAGATAATGGCTACACCTTC. It codes for CASSRTDNGYTF.

This rearrangement joins TRBV28 to TRBJ1-5; TRBD1 matches at 10 bases. Trimming cost V 4 bases and J 7 bases; bases outside gene matches: 7. The CDR3 sequence is 15 residues long. CDR1 is MDHEN and CDR2 is SYDVKM in the germline V gene. The CDR3 spells CASSSGTGAKQPQHF. CDR3 coding DNA: TGTGCCAGCAGTTCCGGGACAGGGGCAAAACAGCCCCAGCATTTT.

V usage is TRBV4-1 and J usage is TRBJ1-1; D is undetermined. Per germline, CDR1 MGHRA and CDR2 YSYEKL. The CDR3 is 14 residues long. V lost 0 bases to trimming and J lost 5 bases, with 10 bases between them. As DNA, the CDR3 is TGCGCCAGCAGCCAAGAGCGGTGGCAGACTGAAGCTTTCTTT. Protein product: CASSQERWQTEAFF.

The chain couples TRBV27 to TRBJ2-1; TRBD2 aligns across 13 bases. This CDR3 spans 15 amino acids. The ends lost 6 bases at V and 5 bases at J; junction bases unmatched: 4. The germline CDR1 and CDR2 sequences are MNHEY and SMNVEV (reference sequence). In nucleotides, the CDR3 is TGTGCCAGCAGGCTACTAGCGGGAGGGAACAATGAGCAGTTCTTC. This codes for CASRLLAGGNNEQFF.

This chain uses TRBV19 with TRBJ2-2, with TRBD1 identical over 8 bases. V lost 6 bases, J lost 5 bases, and 14 bases stayed unmatched. The CDR3 spans 17 residues. Germline CDR1 LNHDA, CDR2 SQIVND (reference sequence). CDR3 region: CASSHSGQGDLTGELFF. In DNA, the CDR3 is TGTGCCAGTAGCCATTCCGGACAGGGCGATTTGACCGGGGAGCTGTTTTTT.

The chain couples TRBV6-4 to TRBJ2-1; 12 bases are shared with TRBD2. V lost 6 bases, J lost 8 bases, and 8 bases stayed unmatched. Germline V CDR1 and CDR2: MRHNA, SNTAGT. The CDR3 consists of 15 residues. Written as DNA, the CDR3 is TGTGCCAGCAGAAGACTAGCGGGAGACTGGGATGAGCAGTTCTTC. Its protein is CASRRLAGDWDEQFF.

This chain uses TRBV4-3 with TRBJ1-3; unclear D gene. Trimming took off 3 bases at V and 2 bases at J, with 23 bases between the two ends. The CDR3 is 19 amino acids. In germline, CDR1 is LGHNA, CDR2 YSLEER. The CDR3 DNA follows: TGCGCCAGCAGCCAGCCTATACGCGGATGTCTACCCCCTGGAAACACCATATATTTT. Encoded protein: CASSQPIRGCLPPGNTIYF.

The chain is built from TRBV6-5 and TRBJ2-7; no clear D gene. Germline V CDR1 and CDR2: MNHEY, SVGAGI. CDR3 length: 13 amino acids. Deletions cut 6 bases from V and 7 bases from J, with 16 bases between. The CDR3 DNA reads as TGTGCCAGCAGGCTCCCTCCCCCGGAGGAGCAGTACTTC. Translated: CASRLPPPEEQYF.

This clone occurred once. This CDR3 is CASSEARGTGELFF. The CDR3 DNA reads TGTGCCAGCAGTGAAGCGAGGGGGACCGGGGAGCTGTTTTTT. The gene calls are TRBV6-1 and TRBJ2-2, with TRBD1 as a possible D gene (6 bases). The germline gives CDR1 MNHNS, CDR2 SASEGT. The CDR3 is 14 residues long. Trimming took 0 bases from V and 5 from J, leaving 7 bases between them.

The V and J genes are TRBV15 and TRBJ1-5; no firm D call. The V gene lost 2 bases and the J gene lost 4 bases, with 15 bases spanning the gap. Germline V gives CDR1 LNHNV, CDR2 YYDKDF (reference sequence). The CDR3 is made up of 16 amino acids. The DNA for the CDR3 is TGTGCCACCAGCAGACCCCCAACGCAGAATAATCAGCCCCAGCATTTT. Protein sequence: CATSRPPTQNNQPQHF.

The genes are TRBV7-2 and TRBJ1-2, with a weak D call TRBD1 (6 bases). Germline CDR1 reads SGHTA; CDR2 reads FQGNSA. The V gene lost 1 base and the J gene lost 3 bases, with 12 bases spanning the gap. This CDR3 region has 15 residues. The CDR3 DNA is TGTGCCAGCAGCTTAGTGGTGGCAGGGGACTATGGCTACACCTTC. It translates to CASSLVVAGDYGYTF.

The chain recombines TRBV27 with TRBJ2-1; the match to TRBD2 covers 7 bases. V lost 5 bases, J lost 4 bases, and 23 bases stayed unmatched. Germline V CDR1 and CDR2: MNHEY, SMNVEV (reference sequence). The CDR3 sequence is 20 residues long. CDR3 coding DNA: TGTGCCAGCAGTCCCCGAGTAGCGGGCCACCCATTATTGGGATACAATGAGCAGTTCTTC. Protein sequence: CASSPRVAGHPLLGYNEQFF.

The CDR3 here is CSVFQGTHEQYF. CDR3 sequence (DNA): TGCAGCGTCTTCCAGGGTACCCACGAGCAGTACTTC. J is TRBJ2-7 and V is TRBV29-1; D possibly corresponds to TRBD1 (5 bases). CDR1 and CDR2 (germline): SQVTM, ANQGSEA. Deletions cut 6 bases from V and 5 bases from J, with 14 bases between. The CDR3 spans 12 residues.

The chain carries TRBV18 and TRBJ1-5; TRBD1 aligns across 8 bases. With V trimmed by 5 bases and J by 0 bases, 6 bases remained unmatched. The length of the CDR3 is 16 residues. Germline CDR1 and CDR2: KGHSH and LQKENI. Here the CDR3 DNA reads TGTGCCAGCTCATCAGGAACAGGGGGTAGCAATCAGCCCCAGCATTTT. Translated, it gives CASSSGTGGSNQPQHF.

This chain uses TRBV11-1 with TRBJ2-7; 10 nucleotides agree with TRBD2. This CDR3 region has 15 residues. Germline lookup yields CDR1 SGHAT and CDR2 FQDESV (reference sequence). V was clipped by 5 bases and J by 4 bases; unmatched bases: 8. This chain's CDR3 is CASSRGRGLAYEQYF. The CDR3 DNA sequence: TGTGCCAGCAGCCGAGGGAGGGGACTAGCGTACGAGCAGTACTTC.

This sequence joins TRBV11-1 and TRBJ1-1; 12 bases match TRBD1. The CDR3 has 15 residues. Germline CDR1 reads SGHAT; CDR2 reads FQDESV (reference sequence). V trimming: 5 bases; J trimming: 6 bases; junction bases outside the gene matches: 7. The CDR3 reads CASSPGTGGIAEAFF. DNA of the CDR3: TGTGCCAGCAGCCCTGGGACAGGGGGCATAGCTGAAGCTTTCTTT.

The chain recombines TRBV4-1 with TRBJ2-4, with D possibly matching TRBD2 (5 bases). Trimming pared 0 bases from V and 0 bases from J, leaving 12 bases between. This CDR3 spans 17 amino acids. Germline V lookup: CDR1 MGHRA, CDR2 YSYEKL. The CDR3 region is CASSQEGGGLAKNIQYF. As DNA, the CDR3 is TGCGCCAGCAGCCAAGAAGGTGGCGGACTAGCCAAAAACATTCAGTACTTC.

The chain carries TRBV11-2 and TRBJ2-1; TRBD1 aligns across 7 bases. CDR1 SGHAT and CDR2 FQNNGV come from the germline V gene. V gave up 0 bases and J gave up 8 bases; unmatched junction bases: 7. The CDR3 runs 15 residues. CDR3 residues: CASSLEGTGTDEQFF. CDR3 sequence (DNA): TGTGCCAGCAGCTTAGAAGGGACCGGGACAGATGAGCAGTTCTTC. Full variable domain (missing parts from reference TRBV11-2 and TRBJ2-1): EAGVAQSPRYKIIEKRQSVAFWCNPISGHATLYWYQQILGQGPKLLIQFQNNGVVDDSQLPKDRFSAERLKGVDSTLKIQPAKLEDSAVYLCASSLEGTGTDEQFFGPGTRLTVL.

The chain recombines TRBV11-2 with TRBJ2-1; 8 nucleotides agree with TRBD2. In germline, CDR1 is SGHAT, CDR2 FQNNGV. The CDR3 is 15 amino acids. J lost 4 bases, V lost 1 base, and 3 bases had no gene match. The chain's CDR3 is CASSLAGGTYNEQFF. In nucleotides, the CDR3 is TGTGCCAGCAGCTTAGCGGGAGGGACGTACAATGAGCAGTTCTTC.